The entry below describes one TCR beta chain. The antigen remains unidentified. These data are taken from a study of cytomegalovirus exposure and HLA in healthy donors. The PCR employed 60 Vbeta primers together with 13 Jbeta primers. Only in-frame clones appear in the TCRdb table, and some are missing; sequencing was by immunoSEQ multiplex PCR. The table lists under 150,000 clones, 60% to 85% of them singletons. General observations from the study: Sequencing probably produced one cluster of sequence variants that were highly shared.

Germline V gene lookup returns CDR1 MNHNS and CDR2 SASEGT. Deletions cut 0 bases from V and 4 bases from J, with 6 bases between. This CDR3 comprises 13 residues. The gene calls are TRBV6-1 and TRBJ1-2; D unclear. Sequencing was done on a sample of PBMCs. The receptor comes from a male donor in good health and CMV-seronegative. The CDR3 DNA reads TGTGCCAGCAGTGAAGCCACGGTCTATGGCTACACCTTC. This codes for CASSEATVYGYTF.